Listed below are T cell receptor beta chains from one sample, sequenced in a study of blood T cell repertoires in COVID-19. Method: immunoSEQ multiplex PCR; TCRdb's copy keeps in-frame clones and lacks some. Of 200,000 to 250,000 clones in the sample, around 82% were seen once. Sequenced: peripheral blood. All receptors come from a woman aged 70 to 79 with acute or convalescent COVID-19. CDR3s include the opening cysteine and the closing phenylalanine or tryptophan. D genes are given only for firm matches. The listing skips clone size in some rows; elsewhere it reads once, few, many or a size class.

V gene	J gene	clone size	D gene	CDR3 protein	CDR3 DNA
TRBV5-1	TRBJ2-2	NA	TRBD2	CASSLLPGLAGGANTGELFF	TGCGCCAGCAGCCTACTACCGGGACTCGCGGGGGGGGCGAACACCGGGGAGCTGTTTTTT
TRBV19	TRBJ2-5	NA	TRBD2	CASTRLAGGLETQYF	TGTGCCAGTACCCGACTAGCGGGGGGGCTTGAGACCCAGTACTTC
TRBV7-7	TRBJ1-2	NA	TRBD1	CASSFRQGLNYGYTF	TGTGCCAGCAGCTTCAGACAGGGGCTTAACTATGGCTACACCTTC
TRBV3-1/TRBV3-2	TRBJ2-4	NA	TRBD2	CASSQDLSLAGVYF	TGTGCCAGCAGCCAAGATCTCTCGTTAGCGGGGGTATACTTC
TRBV14	TRBJ1-1	NA	NA	CASSQGAVRPTEAFF	TGTGCCAGCAGCCAGGGAGCCGTAAGGCCCACTGAAGCTTTCTTT
TRBV6-1	TRBJ1-2	few	TRBD1	CASSEATGGVYGYTF	TGTGCCAGCAGTGAAGCGACAGGGGGGGTCTATGGCTACACCTTC
TRBV6-4	TRBJ2-1	NA	TRBD2	CASRVAGTREDNEQFF	TGTGCCAGCAGGGTAGCCGGGACTAGGGAAGACAATGAGCAGTTCTTC
TRBV30	TRBJ2-5	NA	TRBD1	CAWSIQGPETQYF	TGTGCCTGGAGCATACAGGGGCCAGAGACCCAGTACTTC
TRBV6-2/TRBV6-3	TRBJ2-1	few	TRBD2	CASSSLAGGYNEQFF	TGTGCCAGCAGCTCTCTAGCGGGGGGGTACAATGAGCAGTTCTTC
TRBV4-3	TRBJ2-3	NA	TRBD2	CASSQGTSRRADTQYF	TGCGCCAGCAGCCAAGGGACTAGCCGTAGAGCAGATACGCAGTATTTT
TRBV3-1/TRBV3-2	TRBJ2-5	NA	TRBD1	CASSQGKGQGSAETQYF	TGTGCCAGCAGCCAAGGTAAGGGACAGGGATCCGCGGAGACCCAGTACTTC
TRBV19	TRBJ2-5	once	NA	CASSFGVGQETQYF	TGTGCCAGTAGTTTCGGGGTTGGCCAAGAGACCCAGTACTTC
TRBV6-1	TRBJ1-2	NA	TRBD1	CASSEGGRTGEYGYTF	TGTGCCAGCAGTGAAGGGGGGAGGACAGGGGAATATGGCTACACCTTC
TRBV7-3	TRBJ2-1	NA	TRBD2	CASSWTSVGEQFF	TGTGCCAGCAGCTGGACTAGCGTAGGTGAGCAGTTCTTC
TRBV2	TRBJ2-7	NA	TRBD2	CASSETSVTYEQYF	TGTGCCAGCAGTGAGACTAGCGTCACCTACGAGCAGTACTTC
TRBV5-1	TRBJ2-3	NA	TRBD1	CASSLGTGGTDTQYF	TGCGCCAGCAGCTTGGGGACAGGGGGCACAGATACGCAGTATTTT
TRBV3-1/TRBV3-2	TRBJ2-5	NA	NA	CASSQDQVGGETQYF	TGTGCCAGCAGCCAAGATCAGGTCGGGGGAGAGACCCAGTACTTC
TRBV6-2/TRBV6-3	TRBJ2-4	NA	TRBD2	CASTPEPRLAGNTKNIQYF	TGTGCCAGCACCCCTGAGCCTAGACTAGCGGGGAATACCAAAAACATTCAGTACTTC
TRBV2	TRBJ2-5	NA	NA	CASSENRETQYF	TGTGCCAGCAGTGAGAATCGGGAGACCCAGTACTTC
TRBV4-1	TRBJ2-2	NA	TRBD2	CASSHHTSGGPNTGELFF	TGCGCCAGCAGCCACCACACTAGCGGGGGACCGAACACCGGGGAGCTGTTTTTT
TRBV3-1/TRBV3-2	TRBJ2-3	NA	NA	CASSQDSVSTQYF	TGTGCCAGCAGCCAAGATTCCGTGAGTACGCAGTATTTT
TRBV9	TRBJ2-5	NA	TRBD1	CASSVGGTGRVETQYF	TGTGCCAGCAGCGTAGGGGGGACAGGGAGGGTGGAGACCCAGTACTTC
TRBV5-1	TRBJ2-3	NA	NA	CASSASGESTQYF	TGCGCCAGCAGCGCTTCAGGGGAGAGTACGCAGTATTTT
TRBV15	TRBJ1-2	NA	NA	CATSNSYYGYTF	TGTGCCACCAGCAACAGCTACTATGGCTACACCTTC
TRBV3-1/TRBV3-2	TRBJ2-5	NA	NA	CASSLTKWGRETQYF	TGTGCCAGCAGCCTCACCAAATGGGGGCGGGAGACCCAGTACTTC
TRBV6-5	TRBJ1-3	few	TRBD1	CASHDPQQGNTIYF	TGTGCCAGCCACGATCCCCAACAGGGGAACACCATATATTTT
TRBV6-5	TRBJ1-6	NA	NA	CASRRDGSYNSPLHF	TGTGCCAGCAGGCGGGACGGCTCCTATAATTCACCCCTCCACTTT
TRBV6-6	TRBJ1-2	NA	NA	CASSYIGRVGGYTF	TGTGCCAGCAGTTATATTGGCAGGGTTGGCGGCTACACCTTC
TRBV3-1/TRBV3-2	TRBJ1-5	NA	NA	CASSQAPSSGDSNQPQHF	TGTGCCAGCAGCCAAGCCCCATCGTCGGGGGATAGCAATCAGCCCCAGCATTTT
TRBV11-2	TRBJ2-3	NA	TRBD2	CASSLNSGGGADTQYF	TGTGCCAGCAGCTTAAACAGCGGGGGGGGAGCGGATACGCAGTATTTT
TRBV9	TRBJ2-7	NA	TRBD1	CASSVDRFSYEQYF	TGTGCCAGCAGCGTGGACAGGTTCTCCTACGAGCAGTACTTC
TRBV2	TRBJ2-3	NA	NA	CASSDTDTQYF	TGTGCCAGCAGTGATACTGATACGCAGTATTTT
TRBV7-8	TRBJ2-3	NA	NA	CASSFPGTSTDTQYF	TGTGCCAGCAGCTTTCCGGGGACAAGCACAGATACGCAGTATTTT
TRBV5-1	TRBJ2-2	NA	TRBD1	CASSIGQGGAGELFF	TGCGCCAGCAGCATCGGACAGGGGGGTGCCGGGGAGCTGTTTTTT
TRBV15	TRBJ2-1	NA	TRBD1	CATSRAGDRGVNEQFF	TGTGCCACCAGCAGAGCAGGGGACAGGGGGGTTAATGAGCAGTTCTTC
TRBV30	TRBJ2-2	NA	NA	CAWSVQDGGELFF	TGTGCCTGGAGTGTACAAGATGGCGGGGAGCTGTTTTTT
TRBV13	TRBJ2-3	NA	NA	CASSLGLPIPTDTQYF	TGTGCCAGCAGCCTGGGACTTCCCATCCCCACAGATACGCAGTATTTT
TRBV3-1/TRBV3-2	TRBJ2-5	NA	NA	CASSLNKETQYF	TGTGCCAGCAGTCTCAACAAAGAGACCCAGTACTTC
TRBV7-9	TRBJ1-2	NA	NA	CASSSQRTATNYGYTF	TGTGCCAGCAGCTCGCAGAGGACAGCTACTAACTATGGCTACACCTTC
TRBV19	TRBJ1-5	few	NA	CASSTGRDQPQHF	TGTGCCAGTAGTACAGGGCGCGATCAGCCCCAGCATTTT
TRBV2	TRBJ2-3	NA	NA	CASSEGLSTDTQYF	TGTGCCAGCAGTGAAGGACTTAGCACAGATACGCAGTATTTT
TRBV2	TRBJ2-7	NA	TRBD1	CASRGQGKGYEQYF	TGTGCCAGCCGGGGACAGGGGAAGGGATACGAGCAGTACTTC
TRBV29-1	TRBJ1-2	many	TRBD1	CSAGDRWGYTF	TGCAGCGCGGGGGACAGATGGGGCTACACCTTC
TRBV15	TRBJ2-5	NA	NA	CATSRDSPTSSIETQYF	TGTGCCACCAGCAGAGATTCCCCGACTAGTAGTATCGAGACCCAGTACTTC
TRBV27	TRBJ2-2	NA	NA	CASSLARPGGELFF	TGTGCCAGCAGTTTAGCCCGACCGGGGGGGGAGCTGTTTTTT
TRBV28	TRBJ2-2	NA	TRBD1	CASISDRGFRELFF	TGTGCCAGCATATCAGACAGGGGCTTCAGGGAGCTGTTTTTT
TRBV7-3	TRBJ2-2	NA	NA	CASSLFLTGTGELFF	TGTGCCAGCAGCTTATTCCTTACAGGGACCGGGGAGCTGTTTTTT
TRBV7-2	TRBJ2-2	NA	NA	CASSKAYPPELFF	TGTGCCAGCAGTAAAGCTTACCCTCCGGAGCTGTTTTTT
TRBV2	TRBJ2-4	NA	TRBD1	CASSSTGLSAKNIQYF	TGTGCCAGCTCCTCGACAGGGTTGTCGGCCAAAAACATTCAGTACTTC
TRBV3-1/TRBV3-2	TRBJ2-1	NA	TRBD2	CASSQDGTTYNEQFF	TGTGCCAGCAGCCAGGACGGGACTACCTACAATGAGCAGTTCTTC
TRBV29-1	TRBJ2-1	once	NA	CSVEGRASYNEQFF	TGCAGCGTTGAGGGCAGGGCGTCCTACAATGAGCAGTTCTTC
TRBV5-1	TRBJ2-3	NA	TRBD1	CASSLGQGSTDTQYF	TGCGCCAGCAGCTTGGGACAGGGGAGCACAGATACGCAGTATTTT
TRBV5-1	TRBJ1-2	once	TRBD1	CASSFTGQAYGYTF	TGCGCCAGCAGCTTCACCGGACAGGCCTATGGCTACACCTTC
TRBV7-8	TRBJ1-2	once	TRBD1	CASSRVTGGGDTF	TGTGCCAGCAGCCGAGTCACAGGGGGTGGGGACACCTTC
TRBV19	TRBJ2-3	NA	NA	CASSNNYHTQYF	TGTGCCAGTAGTAACAATTATCACACGCAGTATTTT